This note documents a single T cell receptor (beta chain) sequence. Germline-derived CDR1 and CDR2 are LNHNV and YYDKDF (reference sequence). Trimming cost V 6 bases and J 4 bases; bases outside gene matches: 10. The CDR3 is 15 amino acids. This record belongs to a study of OX40 agonist ivuxolimab in advanced cancers. In the study overall: Those enrolled were about 82% male, with a mean age of around 55 years and ages from roughly 23 to 80.

Produced via immunoSEQ multiplex PCR; TCRdb's table is partial and in-frame only. The table shows tens of thousands of clones, with 80% to 90% occurring only once. The sequence came from an adult with an advanced solid tumor such as melanoma, head and neck, liver or kidney cancer. This material consisted of CD4+ or CD8+ T cells sorted from blood, taken in a trial of the OX40 agonist ivuxolimab. The chain recombines TRBV15 with TRBJ1-2; 8 nucleotides match TRBD1. CDR3 in amino acids: CATRYTGGDSYGYTF. The CDR3 DNA is TGTGCCACCAGATACACAGGGGGAGACAGCTATGGCTACACCTTC.